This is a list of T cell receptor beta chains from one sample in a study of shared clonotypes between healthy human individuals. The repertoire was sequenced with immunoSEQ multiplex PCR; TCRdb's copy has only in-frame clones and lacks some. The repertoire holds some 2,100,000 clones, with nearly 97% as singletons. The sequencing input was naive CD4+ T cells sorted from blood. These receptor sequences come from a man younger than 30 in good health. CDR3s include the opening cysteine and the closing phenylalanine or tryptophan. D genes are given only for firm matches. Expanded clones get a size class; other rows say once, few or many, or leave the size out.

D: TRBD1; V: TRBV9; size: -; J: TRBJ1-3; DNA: TGTGCCAGCAGCGGACAGGGATCGCTCGGAAACACCATATATTTT; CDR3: CASSGQGSLGNTIYF
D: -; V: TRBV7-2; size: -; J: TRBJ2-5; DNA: TGTGCCAGCAGCTTAGACTCCGGACAGCAAGAGACCCAGTACTTC; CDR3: CASSLDSGQQETQYF
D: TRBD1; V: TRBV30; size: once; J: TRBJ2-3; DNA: TGTGCCTGGGGCTTTGGGCAGGGGGCGCGGACAGATACGCAGTATTTT; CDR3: CAWGFGQGARTDTQYF
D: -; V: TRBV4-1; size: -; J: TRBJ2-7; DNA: TGCGCCAGCAGCCTGGAGTATAGGGCTGGGAGCTCCTACGAGCAGTACTTC; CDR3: CASSLEYRAGSSYEQYF
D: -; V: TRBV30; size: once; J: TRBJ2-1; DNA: TGTGCCTGGGCCTTTTTCAATGAGCAGTTCTTC; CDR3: CAWAFFNEQFF
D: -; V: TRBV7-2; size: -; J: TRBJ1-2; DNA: TGTGCCAGCAGGTCGACGGTTTATGGCTACACCTTC; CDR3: CASRSTVYGYTF
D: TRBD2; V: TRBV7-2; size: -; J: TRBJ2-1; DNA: TGTGCCAGCAGCTTAGGCGGGAGTGGGTACAATGAGCAGTTCTTC; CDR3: CASSLGGSGYNEQFF
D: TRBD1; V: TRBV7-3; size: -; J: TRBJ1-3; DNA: TGTGCCAGCAGCCCACAAGGGACAGGTCCTGGAAACACCATATATTTT; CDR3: CASSPQGTGPGNTIYF
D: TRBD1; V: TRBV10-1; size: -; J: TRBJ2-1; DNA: TGCGCCAGCAGACCGGACAGGGACAATGAGCAGTTCTTC; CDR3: CASRPDRDNEQFF
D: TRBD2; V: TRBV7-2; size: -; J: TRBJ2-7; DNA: TGTGCCAGCAGCTTGGGACTAGCGGGATACTACGAGCAGTACTTC; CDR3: CASSLGLAGYYEQYF
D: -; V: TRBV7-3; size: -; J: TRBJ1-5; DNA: TGTGCCAGCAGCCCCGGGTCGGGGAACAATCAGCCCCAGCATTTT; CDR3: CASSPGSGNNQPQHF
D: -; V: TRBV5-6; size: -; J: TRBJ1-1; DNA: TGTGCCAGCAGCCTGGGATGGGAAAGGGGCACTGAAGCTTTCTTT; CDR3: CASSLGWERGTEAFF
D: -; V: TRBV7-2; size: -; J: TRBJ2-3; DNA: TGTGCCAGCAGCTCCGGGTCTTGGTGGCCAGATACGCAGTATTTT; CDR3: CASSSGSWWPDTQYF
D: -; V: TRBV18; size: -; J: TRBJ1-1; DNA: TGTGCCAGCTCACTGGGAGCAAAACTCATGAACACTGAAGCTTTCTTT; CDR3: CASSLGAKLMNTEAFF
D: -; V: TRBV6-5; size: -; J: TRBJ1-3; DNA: TGTGCCAGCAGTTACTCCTCCGGGGCAGGAAACACCATATATTTT; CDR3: CASSYSSGAGNTIYF
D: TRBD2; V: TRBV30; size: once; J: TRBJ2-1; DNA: TGTGCCTGGAGTGTAGAGGCGGGGGGGCCGATTCGTGAGCAGTTCTTC; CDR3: CAWSVEAGGPIREQFF
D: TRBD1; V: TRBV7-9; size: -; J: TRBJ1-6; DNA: TGTGCCAGCAGCTTCGGGACAGGCTATAATTCACCCCTCCACTTT; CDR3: CASSFGTGYNSPLHF
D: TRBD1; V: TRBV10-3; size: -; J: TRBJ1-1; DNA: TGTGCCTCCCTGACAGGGGATGGGACTGAAGCTTTCTTT; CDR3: CASLTGDGTEAFF
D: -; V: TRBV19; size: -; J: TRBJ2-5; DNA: TGTGCCAGTAGTATGGTTCAGAGTGAGACCCAGTACTTC; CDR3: CASSMVQSETQYF
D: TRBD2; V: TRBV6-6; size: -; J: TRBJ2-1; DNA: TGTGCCAGCAGGTCCAGCGGGGGCGAAAGGTATGAGCAGTTCTTC; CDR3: CASRSSGGERYEQFF
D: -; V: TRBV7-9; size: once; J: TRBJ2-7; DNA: TGTGCCAGCAGCTTACTCCGGGACTTAGGAGTAAACGAGCAGTACTTC; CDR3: CASSLLRDLGVNEQYF
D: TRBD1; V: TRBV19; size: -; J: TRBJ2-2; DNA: TGTGCCAGTAGGGTCGGGACAGGGACCGGGGAGCTGTTTTTT; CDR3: CASRVGTGTGELFF
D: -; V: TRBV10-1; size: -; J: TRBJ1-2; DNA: TGCGCCAGCACCCTTTGGGCAGGTCGGCGATATGGCTACACCTTC; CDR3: CASTLWAGRRYGYTF
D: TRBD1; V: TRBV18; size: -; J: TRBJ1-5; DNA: TGTGCCAGTTCACCAAGACAGGGAGAGAATCAGCCCCAGCATTTT; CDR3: CASSPRQGENQPQHF
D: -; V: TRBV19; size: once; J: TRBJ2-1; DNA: TGTGCCAGTAGTATTCGGAATGAGCAGTTCTTC; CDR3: CASSIRNEQFF
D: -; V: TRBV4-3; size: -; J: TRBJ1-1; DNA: TGCGCCAGCAGCCAGGATTTCGGGACTACAGCCGAAGCTTTCTTT; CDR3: CASSQDFGTTAEAFF
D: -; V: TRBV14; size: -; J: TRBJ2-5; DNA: TGTGCCAGCAGCCCCCTCGCTAGCGTCGAGACCCAGTACTTC; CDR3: CASSPLASVETQYF
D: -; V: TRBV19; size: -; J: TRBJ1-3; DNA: TGTGCCAGTACGAGTACGGGCGGAAACACCATATATTTT; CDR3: CASTSTGGNTIYF
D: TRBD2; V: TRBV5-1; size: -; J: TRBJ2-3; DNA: TGCGCCAGCAGCGCGGGGGGGAGCACAGATACGCAGTATTTT; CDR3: CASSAGGSTDTQYF
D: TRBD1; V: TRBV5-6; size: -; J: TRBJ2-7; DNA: TGTGCCAGCAGGGCCCTCGGGACAGGAACCTACGAGCAGTACTTC; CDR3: CASRALGTGTYEQYF
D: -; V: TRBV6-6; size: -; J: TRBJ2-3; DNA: TGTGCCAGCAATCGGGGCGACTCCGGGACAGATACGCAGTATTTT; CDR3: CASNRGDSGTDTQYF
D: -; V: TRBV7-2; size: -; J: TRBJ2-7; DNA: TGTGCCAGCAGCTTAGGAGGAGGGGCCCTCTACGAGCAGTACTTC; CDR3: CASSLGGGALYEQYF
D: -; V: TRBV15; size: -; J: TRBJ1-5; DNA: TGTGCCACCAGCAGAGATATATGGGGGATTAACAATCAGCCCCAGCATTTT; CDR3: CATSRDIWGINNQPQHF
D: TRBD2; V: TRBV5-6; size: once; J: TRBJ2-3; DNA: TGTGCCAGCAGCTTGAGGACTAGCGGGAGTGGCACAGATACGCAGTATTTT; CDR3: CASSLRTSGSGTDTQYF
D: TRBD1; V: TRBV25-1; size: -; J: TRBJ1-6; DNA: TGTGCCAGCAGTGGGACAGGGTTATGGAGGGATTCACCCCTCCACTTT; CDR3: CASSGTGLWRDSPLHF
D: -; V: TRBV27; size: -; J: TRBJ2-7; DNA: TGTGCCAGCAGTCCACCAACGGCGGGATCCTACGAGCAGTACTTC; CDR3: CASSPPTAGSYEQYF
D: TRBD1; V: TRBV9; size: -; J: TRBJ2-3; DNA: TGTGCCAGCAGCGCCCGGACAGGGGACACAGATACGCAGTATTTT; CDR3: CASSARTGDTDTQYF
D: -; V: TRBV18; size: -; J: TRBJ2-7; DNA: TGTGCCAGCTCACCTACAGGAGACTCCTACGAGCAGTACTTC; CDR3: CASSPTGDSYEQYF
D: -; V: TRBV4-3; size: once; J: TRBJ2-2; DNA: TGCGCCAGCAGCCAAGATCCTAACACCGGGGAGCTGTTTTTT; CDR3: CASSQDPNTGELFF
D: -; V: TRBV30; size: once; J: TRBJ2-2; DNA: TGTGCCTGGCACAGGGACACCGGGGAGCTGTTTTTT; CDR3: CAWHRDTGELFF
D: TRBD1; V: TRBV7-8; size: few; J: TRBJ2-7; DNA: TGTGCCAGCAGCCGCGGACAGGGGGGCGAGCAGTACTTC; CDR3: CASSRGQGGEQYF
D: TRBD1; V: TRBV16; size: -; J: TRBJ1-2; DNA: TGTGCCAGCAGCCGACCGGGACAGGGGTATGGCTACACCTTC; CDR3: CASSRPGQGYGYTF
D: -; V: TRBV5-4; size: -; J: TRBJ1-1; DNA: TGTGCCAGCAGCTTGCCCATGGGGGGGATGAACACTGAAGCTTTCTTT; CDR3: CASSLPMGGMNTEAFF